This T cell receptor beta chain was sequenced for a study of blood T cells in healthy people across ages. Study-level results: Older age went with lower TCR beta diversity per million T cells, in a roughly linear way.

In terms of origin and age, donors were healthy Caucasian individuals from Russia aged roughly 6 to 95. The draw of peripheral blood yielded ten milliliters from each donor. Then a second PCR, running roughly 7 to 11 cycles, was carried out with a sample-barcoded 5' primer and a J-beta primer mix. TCRdb reanalysed the 5' RACE reads using MiXCR and keeps one entry per CDR3 protein. The table records more than 600,000 distinct CDR3 sequences, around 25% of them present only once. The CDR3 runs 15 residues. The V gene lost 5 bases and the J gene lost 5 bases, with 18 bases spanning the gap. Germline V gene lookup returns CDR1 MNHEY and CDR2 SVGAGI. This clonotype was detected only a few times. Its antigen remains unidentified. These data also formed part of another study, on T cells of mothers and their children. Per that paper: Related mother-child pairs showed slightly, non-significantly higher overlap than unrelated pairs.

Sequences were obtained from blood. This clonotype was obtained from a boy aged 5-17 years in good health. The V and J genes are TRBV6-5 and TRBJ2-5; the D is unclear. CDR3 bases: TGTGCCAGCAGTACTACCCGGCTCTTGTCGGAGACCCAGTACTTC. Its protein product is CASSTTRLLSETQYF.